The source of this T cell receptor (beta chain) is a study of T cells in Graves' hyperthyroidism and ophthalmopathy. General study findings and limits: Progression to ophthalmopathy was predicted a median of 6.5 months early.

Looked up from germline, CDR1 is LGHNA and CDR2 is YSLEER. The CDR3 sequence is 18 residues long. The V segment lost 0 bases and the J segment 9 bases; nucleotides outside the gene matches: 11. Details on this clonotype: Its antigen remains unknown.

TCR beta CDR3 regions were amplified from RNA. A set of HTBI primers served as the primers for a first-round RT-PCR of the TCR CDR3. TCRdb redid the calling of the multiplex PCR reads with MiXCR, one entry per CDR3 protein. The sample has hundreds of thousands of distinct CDR3 sequences; around 15% are singletons. Patients showing uncontrolled infection, other autoimmune disease, pregnancy or lactation were ineligible. Fresh peripheral blood, approximately 10 ml, yielded the PBMCs. The chain employs TRBV4-3 and TRBJ2-1; 13 bases are a match to TRBD2. This TCR was sampled from a woman aged 50 to 65 with Graves' ophthalmopathy. The sequenced sample was blood. The CDR3 DNA reads TGCGCCAGCAGCCAAGATCGGGCGGGACTAGCGGGATTATCTGAGCAGTTCTTC. It is translated as CASSQDRAGLAGLSEQFF.